This T cell receptor beta chain was obtained from a study of post-analysis software for immune sequencing data. Study context: Relapsing-remitting, secondary progressive and progressive-relapsing multiple sclerosis were all included among the disease courses.

Broader study findings: Patients had higher frequencies than controls of roughly five TRBV segments, including TRBV5-6, TRBV5-1 and TRBV20-1.

About this clonotype: What it binds is unknown.

Incorporated into the TCR beta cDNA libraries were unique molecular identifiers, which served to reduce PCR and sequencing biases. Each CDR3 protein is one row after TCRdb ran MiXCR on the PCR reads. The sample has about 540,000 distinct CDR3 sequences; around 34% are singletons. Germline lookup yields CDR1 MNHEY and CDR2 SVGEGT. This CDR3 spans 13 amino acids. Trimming stripped 4 bases from V and 15 bases from J, with 19 bases between. This TCR came from a girl under 18 with multiple sclerosis. The V and J genes are TRBV6-2 or TRBV6-3 and TRBJ2-1; D is undetermined. Sequenced sample: blood. CDR3 loop: CASSSPGPRPGFF. DNA for the CDR3: TGTGCCAGCAGTTCGCCGGGTCCAAGGCCGGGGTTCTTC.